The 21 T cell receptor beta chains presented below share a single source sample, sequenced in a study of OX40 agonist ivuxolimab in advanced cancers. Measured with immunoSEQ multiplex PCR; TCRdb has only the in-frame clones, and not every one. The sample comprises roughly 80,000 clones, roughly 86% of which are singletons, and approximately 2.4% rests with the top ten. The sequences come from CD4+ or CD8+ T cells sorted from blood, collected in a trial of the OX40 agonist ivuxolimab. All receptors derive from an adult with an advanced solid tumor such as melanoma, head and neck, liver or kidney cancer.

This clone was recorded only once. V is TRBV5-1 and J is TRBJ2-7, with 11 bases that match TRBD1. This CDR3 has 14 amino acids. CDR1 and CDR2 from the germline V gene are SGHRS and YFSETQ. J was trimmed by 2 bases and V by 5 bases; bases with no gene match: 3. The CDR3: CASRRDRGAYEQYF. CDR3 DNA: TGCGCCAGCAGACGGGACAGGGGGGCCTACGAGCAGTACTTC.

V usage is TRBV6-1 and J usage is TRBJ1-5; no clear D. This CDR3 is 16 amino acids long. Germline V gene data show CDR1 as MNHNS and CDR2 as SASEGT. Trimming took 4 bases from V and 8 from J, leaving 21 bases between them. In nucleotides, the CDR3 is TGTGCCAGCAGTGCGAGGTGGGCGCCCGCGGAGAAGCCCCAGCATTTT. Translated: CASSARWAPAEKPQHF.

The chain employs TRBV19 and TRBJ2-5; the match to TRBD2 covers 9 bases. The V and J ends lost 6 bases and 4 bases, in that order; junction bases with no gene match: 6. Germline V gene sequence: CDR1 LNHDA, CDR2 SQIVND (reference sequence). This CDR3 has 14 residues. CDR3 sequence reads: CASSLREGGETQYF. The CDR3 bases are TGTGCCAGTAGCTTGCGGGAGGGAGGAGAGACCCAGTACTTC.

The chain links TRBV6-1 to TRBJ2-5; 12 nucleotides match TRBD2. The germline CDR1 and CDR2 sequences are MNHNS and SASEGT. CDR3 length: 16 amino acids. V lost 4 bases and J lost 2; bases outside the gene matches: 5. CDR3 region: CASSVLAGGGQETQYF. CDR3 bases: TGTGCCAGCAGTGTTCTAGCGGGAGGGGGTCAAGAGACCCAGTACTTC.

The V gene is TRBV2, the J gene TRBJ1-2, with D hard to call. V was pared by 2 bases and J by 4 bases, with 17 bases between. This CDR3 has 16 residues. Germline V gene data show CDR1 as SNHLY and CDR2 as FYNNEI. CDR3 region: CASSERQPVGVYGYTF. In DNA form, the CDR3 reads TGTGCCAGCAGTGAAAGGCAGCCCGTGGGCGTCTATGGCTACACCTTC.

This chain uses TRBV5-1 with TRBJ1-2; D is perhaps TRBD1 (5 bases). CDR1 and CDR2 from the germline V gene are SGHRS and YFSETQ. The CDR3 covers 14 residues. V was cut by 1 base and J by 8 bases, with 15 bases left in between. Written as DNA, the CDR3 is TGCGCCAGCAGCTTGAGAGGGGACGGGGACGGCTACACCTTC. Its translation: CASSLRGDGDGYTF.

The rearrangement links TRBV7-9 to TRBJ2-7, with 8 bases fitting TRBD1. Germline trimming cut 8 bases from V and 6 bases from J; bases unmatched to any gene: 18. The CDR3 covers 16 residues. The germline V gene has CDR1 SEHNR and CDR2 FQNEAQ (reference sequence). The DNA for the CDR3 is TGTGCCAGCTCTATAGGGGACAGGCGAAGCGATCGCGAGCAGTACTTC. This gives the protein CASSIGDRRSDREQYF.

In this sample, this clone turned up a few times. The rearrangement links TRBV6-5 to TRBJ2-7; D not resolved. The ends were cut back, 4 bases at V and 4 bases at J, with 17 bases in the middle. The germline gives CDR1 MNHEY, CDR2 SVGAGI. CDR3 size: 15 residues. The CDR3 loop reads CASSSDLVPVYEQYF. CDR3 nucleotide sequence: TGTGCCAGCAGTTCGGACCTAGTCCCGGTTTACGAGCAGTACTTC.

This chain connects TRBV5-1 to TRBJ2-7, with D maybe TRBD2 (5 bases). Germline CDR1 is SGHRS and CDR2 is YFSETQ. CDR3 length: 14 residues. V lost 5 bases, J lost 3 bases, and 15 bases lay in between. CDR3 in DNA: TGCGCCAGCAGTTCAGGACTTGGGGACTACGAGCAGTACTTC. Translated, it gives CASSSGLGDYEQYF.

The genes are TRBV6-5 and TRBJ2-3; no clear D gene. The germline V gene has CDR1 MNHEY and CDR2 SVGAGI. The ends were cut back, 6 bases at V and 2 bases at J, with 6 bases in the middle. The CDR3 contains 12 residues. The CDR3 loop is CASSQNTDTQYF. The CDR3 region has the DNA TGTGCCAGCAGCCAAAACACAGATACGCAGTATTTT.

The table lists this clone with a few counts. Distinct nucleotide sequences in the sample also encode this CDR3. The rearrangement links TRBV7-2 to TRBJ2-7; no clear D gene. Germline V gene data show CDR1 as SGHTA and CDR2 as FQGNSA. Trimming shortened V by 0 bases and J by 2 bases, and 8 bases separated the two germline ends. The CDR3 consists of 14 residues. CDR3 DNA: TGTGCCAGCAGCTTAGCGTCCAGGACCTACGAGCAGTACTTC. Its protein is CASSLASRTYEQYF.

The chain employs TRBV28 and TRBJ2-7; tentatively, D is TRBD1 or TRBD2 (5 bases each). The V gene's germline CDR1 is MDHEN and CDR2 SYDVKM. Deletions cut 4 bases from V and 3 bases from J, with 16 bases between. The CDR3 loop spans 15 amino acids. The CDR3 coding sequence is TGTGCCAGCAGTTCTGGAGGTAGTGGGGGCTACGAGCAGTACTTC. Its protein product is CASSSGGSGGYEQYF. The whole variable domain, filled in from reference TRBV28 and TRBJ2-7, reads DVKVTQSSRYLVKRTGEKVFLECVQDMDHENMFWYRQDPGLGLRLIYFSYDVKMKEKGDIPEGYSVSREKKERFSLILESASTNQTSMYLCASSSGGSGGYEQYFGPGTRLTVT.

J is TRBJ2-7 and V is TRBV6-5; 9 bases are shared with TRBD1. V lost 3 bases and J lost 5; bases outside the gene matches: 8. CDR1 is MNHEY, CDR2 SVGAGI, per germline. CDR3 size: 15 residues. The chain's CDR3 is CASSYRGTGQDEQYF. The CDR3 nucleotides read TGTGCCAGCAGTTATCGGGGGACAGGGCAGGACGAGCAGTACTTC.

This clone was detected once. The chain recombines TRBV7-6 with TRBJ1-1; TRBD1 matches at 7 bases. The V and J ends lost 5 bases and 4 bases, in that order; junction bases with no gene match: 7. The CDR3 extends over 14 amino acids. Germline V gene lookup returns CDR1 SGHVS and CDR2 FNYEAQ. CDR3 amino acids: CASSLRPGGTEAFF. CDR3 sequence (DNA): TGTGCCAGCAGCCTACGTCCAGGGGGCACTGAAGCTTTCTTT. The whole variable domain, filled in from reference TRBV7-6 and TRBJ1-1, reads GAGVSQSPRYKVTKRGQDVALRCDPISGHVSLYWYRQALGQGPEFLTYFNYEAQQDKSGLPNDRFSAERPEGSISTLTIQRTEQRDSAMYRCASSLRPGGTEAFFGQGTRLTVV.

V and J are TRBV2 and TRBJ1-2; D is perhaps TRBD1 (6 bases). This CDR3 is built from 14 residues. Germline V gene data show CDR1 as SNHLY and CDR2 as FYNNEI. V dropped 4 bases and J dropped 4 bases, with 13 bases sitting between them. The CDR3 here is CASSATRGLYGYTF. The CDR3, as DNA: TGTGCCAGCAGTGCCACCAGGGGTCTCTATGGCTACACCTTC. Complete variable domain (other parts from reference TRBV2 and TRBJ1-2): EPEVTQTPSHQVTQMGQEVILRCVPISNHLYFYWYRQILGQKVEFLVSFYNNEISEKSEIFDDQFSVERPDGSNFTLKIRSTKLEDSAMYFCASSATRGLYGYTFGSGTRLTVV.

The J gene is TRBJ1-5, the V gene TRBV4-2; 10 bases map to TRBD1. Losses at the gene ends were 4 bases for V and 3 bases for J; bases not matched to a gene: 6. CDR1 and CDR2 from the germline V gene are LGHNA and YNFKEQ. This CDR3 region has 16 residues. CDR3 protein: CASSPRDRGLNQPQHF. The CDR3 DNA is TGTGCCAGCAGCCCTAGGGACAGGGGCCTCAATCAGCCCCAGCATTTT.

The V call is TRBV29-1, the J call TRBJ2-5; a weak D match, TRBD2 (5 bases). Germline V gene sequence: CDR1 SQVTM, CDR2 ANQGSEA. V lost 7 bases and J lost 7, with 19 bases in between. The CDR3 extends over 13 amino acids. The CDR3 nucleotides read TGCAGCGCCGGGGTATTCGATCGCGGGACCCAGTACTTC. It yields the protein CSAGVFDRGTQYF.

The V gene is TRBV28, the J gene TRBJ1-1, with unresolved D. V shed 5 bases and J shed 6 bases, with 7 bases lying between them. Germline V gene data show CDR1 as MDHEN and CDR2 as SYDVKM. The CDR3 consists of 11 residues. DNA of the CDR3: TGTGCCAGCAGTCGAGTCGCTGAAGCTTTCTTT. Protein: CASSRVAEAFF.

The chain recombines TRBV7-2 with TRBJ2-1; 10 positions match TRBD2. Trimming at V came to 5 bases and at J to 3 bases, leaving 4 bases not matched to a gene. This CDR3 contains 15 residues. Per the germline V gene, CDR1 is SGHTA and CDR2 is FQGNSA. The CDR3 DNA follows: TGTGCCAGCAGCAACGGACTAGCGGTCTACAATGAGCAGTTCTTC. Amino acids: CASSNGLAVYNEQFF. Looking up the rest from reference TRBV7-2 and TRBJ2-1 gives the full variable domain: GAGVSQSPSNKVTEKGKDVELRCDPISGHTALYWYRQSLGQGLEFLIYFQGNSAPDKSGLPSDRFSAERTGGSVSTLTIQRTQQEDSAVYLCASSNGLAVYNEQFFGPGTRLTVL.

V gene TRBV6-1 combines with J gene TRBJ1-2; the match to TRBD1 covers 11 bases. This CDR3 is built from 15 residues. The V gene's germline CDR1 is MNHNS and CDR2 SASEGT. V dropped 7 bases and J dropped 2; count of bases not matched to a gene: 6. CDR3 protein: CASTSRDRGNYGYTF. The CDR3 coding sequence is TGTGCCAGCACATCCCGGGACAGGGGGAACTATGGCTACACCTTC.

V is TRBV7-9 and J is TRBJ1-5; maybe TRBD1 (5 bases). V dropped 5 bases and J dropped 6 bases, with 14 bases sitting between them. Germline assignment: CDR1 SEHNR and CDR2 FQNEAQ (reference sequence). The CDR3 has 14 amino acids. The CDR3 sequence is CASSRAAGSQPQHF. In DNA form, the CDR3 reads TGTGCCAGCAGCCGCGCGGCAGGGAGTCAGCCCCAGCATTTT. The variable domain in full, completed from reference TRBV7-9 and TRBJ1-5, reads DTGVSQNPRHKITKRGQNVTFRCDPISEHNRLYWYRQTLGQGPEFLTYFQNEAQLEKSRLLSDRFSAERPKGSFSTLEIQRTEQGDSAMYLCASSRAAGSQPQHFGDGTRLSIL.